This T cell receptor beta chain was recorded in a study of identical twins. A single record per CDR3 protein comes from TCRdb applying MiXCR to the 5' RACE reads. The sample yields hundreds of thousands of distinct CDR3 sequences, about 20% seen once. Germline V CDR1 and CDR2: SGHRS, YFSETQ. J gave up 6 bases and V 4 bases, and 7 bases lay outside the gene matches. This CDR3 is built from 15 residues. This sample was also put to use in a study of T cells expressing NK-cell markers. Per that paper: In about six donors, dominant CD3+CD56+NKG2C+ clones formed roughly 1.0-7.0% of CD8+ cells. Similarly, these clonotypes led the CD3+CD56-NKG2C+ fraction as well in a few donors.

The sample consisted of PBMCs. V gene TRBV5-1 combines with J gene TRBJ2-1, with 10 bases fitting TRBD2. The origin of this receptor is a woman younger than 35 in good health. The chain's CDR3 is CASSPLAGAPNEQFF. CDR3 coding DNA: TGCGCCAGCAGCCCCCTAGCGGGAGCTCCCAATGAGCAGTTCTTC.